These 29 T cell receptor beta chains share one sample of origin, sequenced in a study of blood T cell repertoires in COVID-19. Profiling relied on immunoSEQ multiplex PCR, and the TCRdb table lists in-frame clones only, not all of them. The top ten hold around 0.41% of the sample, which has 40,000 or so clones, about nine tenths seen once. The sample consisted of peripheral blood. These receptor sequences come from a human donor in a cohort sampled during active COVID-19.

The chain couples TRBV1 to TRBJ2-1; TRBD2 reflects the table's D call only, with no check against the DNA. TRBV1 is reported as a pseudogene. The CDR3 is 15 residues long. The CDR3 region is CTSSPSGGCYNEQFF. As DNA, the CDR3 is TGCACCAGCAGTCCGAGCGGGGGTTGCTACAATGAGCAGTTCTTC.

The chain recombines TRBV19 with TRBJ1-5; D is ambiguous. The CDR3 loop spans 14 amino acids. Trimming removed 6 bases from V and 7 bases from J, with 16 bases in between. CDR1 and CDR2 (germline): LNHDA, SQIVND (reference sequence). This CDR3 reads CASRVFREDQPQHF. As DNA, the CDR3 is TGTGCCAGTAGAGTCTTTAGGGAGGACCAGCCCCAGCATTTT.

The V and J genes are TRBV27 and TRBJ1-2, with D unclear. Trimming left V 7 bases short and J 3 bases short, with 18 bases between. CDR1 and CDR2 (germline): MNHEY, SMNVEV (reference sequence). The CDR3 totals 15 residues. Written as DNA, the CDR3 is TGTGCCAGCAAATGGTACTACAATTCGGACTATGGCTACACCTTC. Amino acids: CASKWYYNSDYGYTF.

This chain uses TRBV10-1 with TRBJ1-1; 11 bases map to TRBD1. Germline trimming cut 5 bases from V and 3 bases from J; bases unmatched to any gene: 5. The germline V gene encodes CDR1 WNHNN and CDR2 SYGVQD (reference sequence). This CDR3 is built from 15 residues. The DNA of the CDR3 is TGCGCCAGCAGTTCGGGACAGGGGGGGGACACTGAAGCTTTCTTT. It is translated as CASSSGQGGDTEAFF.

The J gene is TRBJ2-3, the V gene TRBV5-1, with 9 nucleotides matching TRBD2. Trimming at V came to 2 bases and at J to 1 base, leaving 2 bases not matched to a gene. Germline-derived CDR1 and CDR2 are SGHRS and YFSETQ. The CDR3 runs 15 residues. CDR3 amino acids: CASSFLAGGTDTQYF. The CDR3 nucleotides read TGCGCCAGCAGCTTCTTAGCGGGGGGCACAGATACGCAGTATTTT.

V gene TRBV12-3 or TRBV12-4 combines with J gene TRBJ1-1, with D perhaps matching TRBD1 (6 bases). V was clipped by 7 bases and J by 4 bases, with 13 bases between them. The CDR3 has 13 amino acids. CDR3 nucleotides: TGTGCCAGCACCTTAACAGGGTCCACTGAAGCTTTCTTT. Translating it yields CASTLTGSTEAFF.

J is TRBJ1-4 and V is TRBV11-2; tentatively, D is TRBD1 (5 bases). Trimming took off 3 bases at V and 5 bases at J, with 16 bases between the two ends. This CDR3 has 16 amino acids. Germline lookup yields CDR1 SGHAT and CDR2 FQNNGV. The CDR3 loop reads CASSFTGTLINEKLFF. The CDR3 DNA sequence: TGTGCCAGCAGCTTTACCGGGACTCTGATAAATGAAAAACTGTTTTTT.

The V gene is TRBV3-1 (or the pseudogene TRBV3-2), the J gene TRBJ2-7; 7 bases match TRBD2. The J segment lost 0 bases and the V segment lost 0 bases, leaving 2 bases of the junction unmatched. Germline V CDR1 and CDR2: LGHDT, YNNKEL (reference sequence). This CDR3 comprises 15 residues. CDR3 amino acids: CASSQEPGGSYEQYF. CDR3 DNA sequence: TGTGCCAGCAGCCAAGAGCCGGGGGGCTCCTACGAGCAGTACTTC.

The chain is built from TRBV10-1 and TRBJ1-3; 7 positions match TRBD1. Germline V gene sequence: CDR1 WNHNN, CDR2 SYGVQD (reference sequence). After removal of 4 bases from V and 8 bases from J, the junction contained 2 bases not matched to a gene. CDR3 length: 12 amino acids. CDR3 DNA: TGCGCCAGCAGTGGCCAGGGGGACACCATATATTTT. Residues: CASSGQGDTIYF.

In this sample, this clone turned up once. The V and J genes are TRBV6-6 and TRBJ1-3, with D maybe TRBD1 (6 bases). From germline, CDR1 is MNHNY and CDR2 SVGAGI (reference sequence). This CDR3 region has 15 residues. V was pared by 4 bases and J by 0 bases, with 10 bases between. This CDR3 is CASSFRQASGNTIYF. The CDR3 region has the DNA TGTGCCAGCAGTTTCCGACAGGCCTCTGGAAACACCATATATTTT.

The V and J genes are TRBV11-2 and TRBJ2-1; D might be TRBD1 (5 bases). This CDR3 is 16 amino acids long. V lost 2 bases to trimming and J lost 4 bases, with 15 bases between them. Germline V gene sequence: CDR1 SGHAT, CDR2 FQNNGV. CDR3 region: CASSLRGYGVYNEQFF. In DNA, the CDR3 is TGTGCCAGCAGCTTAAGGGGATATGGGGTGTACAATGAGCAGTTCTTC.

The chain is built from TRBV27 and TRBJ1-5, with D perhaps TRBD1 (5 bases). The V end lost 0 bases, the J end lost 8 bases, and 14 bases lay between the germline ends. Germline CDR1 is MNHEY and CDR2 is SMNVEV (reference sequence). The CDR3 has 15 amino acids. CDR3 bases: TGTGCCAGCAGTTTATCGGCGGGGGGGAGGAAGCCCCAGCATTTT. Its translation: CASSLSAGGRKPQHF.

The chain employs TRBV6-5 and TRBJ1-1; weak D call: TRBD1 (5 bases). Germline CDR1 is MNHEY and CDR2 is SVGAGI. Trimming cost V 2 bases and J 1 base, with 14 bases left between them. The CDR3 runs 16 residues. Written as DNA, the CDR3 is TGTGCCAGCAGTTACAGGCAGGGCGTCGGGAACACTGAAGCTTTCTTT. Residues: CASSYRQGVGNTEAFF.

In its sample, this clone was seen a few times. The chain combines TRBV6-5 with TRBJ1-1; a possible D gene is TRBD1 (6 bases). Germline V gene sequence: CDR1 MNHEY, CDR2 SVGAGI. The germline V and J ends were trimmed by 5 bases and 8 bases, with 12 bases remaining between them. The CDR3 runs to 12 residues. For the CDR3, the DNA is TGTGCCAGCAGTCCCGCGGGGGGCGAAGCTTTCTTT. Translated, it gives CASSPAGGEAFF.

The rearrangement joins TRBV4-3 to TRBJ1-1; TRBD1 is a possible D gene (5 bases). Trimming pared 4 bases from V and 1 base from J, leaving 13 bases between. The V gene's germline CDR1 is LGHNA and CDR2 YSLEER. There are 15 residues in the CDR3. The CDR3 protein is CASSPRRGANTEAFF. CDR3 in DNA: TGCGCCAGCAGCCCCCGGAGGGGAGCGAACACTGAAGCTTTCTTT.

The chain links TRBV7-6 to TRBJ1-4, with 7 nucleotides matching TRBD1. The CDR3 has 18 residues. J gave up 4 bases and V 1 base, and 12 bases lay outside the gene matches. In germline, CDR1 is SGHVS, CDR2 FNYEAQ. CDR3 sequence: CASSLEIRQGGGNEKLFF. The CDR3 DNA follows: TGTGCCAGCAGCTTAGAAATTCGGCAGGGGGGCGGTAATGAAAAACTGTTTTTT.

In nucleotides, the CDR3 is TGTGCCAGCAGCGTAGGCCCAGGGGCTTTTGCTGGGGCCAACGTCCTGACTTTC. It yields the protein CASSVGPGAFAGANVLTF. The chain couples TRBV9 to TRBJ2-6, with D possibly TRBD1 on 6 matching bases. Germline CDR1 reads SGDLS; CDR2 reads YYNGEE. Trimming stripped 0 bases from V and 2 bases from J, with 15 bases between. This CDR3 has 18 residues.

The genes are TRBV7-9 and TRBJ1-2; D call uncertain. The CDR3 runs 13 residues. Trimming removed 0 bases from V and 8 bases from J, with 10 bases in between. The germline gives CDR1 SEHNR, CDR2 FQNEAQ (reference sequence). For the CDR3, the DNA is TGTGCCAGCAGCTTAGCTTCCTGGGAGGGCTACACCTTC. This translates into CASSLASWEGYTF.

This clone was counted only a few times. The chain joins TRBV3-1 (or the pseudogene TRBV3-2) to TRBJ1-1; perhaps TRBD1 as D (5 bases). Trimming stripped 0 bases from V and 0 bases from J, with 11 bases between. This CDR3 has 16 amino acids. Germline V gives CDR1 LGHDT, CDR2 YNNKEL (reference sequence). The CDR3 DNA sequence: TGTGCCAGCAGCCAAGATATAGACAGTATGAACACTGAAGCTTTCTTT. Amino acids: CASSQDIDSMNTEAFF.

The V gene is TRBV27, the J gene TRBJ2-3; D may be TRBD1 (6 bases). Germline CDR1 is MNHEY and CDR2 is SMNVEV (reference sequence). This CDR3 contains 15 residues. V lost 3 bases to trimming and J lost 3 bases, with 13 bases between them. The CDR3 region has the DNA TGTGCCAGCAGTTTCTCTACCAGGGGAACAGATACGCAGTATTTT. Protein sequence: CASSFSTRGTDTQYF.

This chain joins TRBV19 and TRBJ1-1, with 7 bases matching TRBD1. V gave up 10 bases and J gave up 7 bases; unmatched junction bases: 3. In germline, CDR1 is LNHDA, CDR2 SQIVND (reference sequence). The CDR3 has 10 amino acids. Here the CDR3 DNA reads TGTGCCACTCGACAGGGTGAAGCTTTCTTT. Translated: CATRQGEAFF.

The chain is built from TRBV19 and TRBJ1-3; D is perhaps TRBD1 (5 bases). With 6 bases removed from V and 0 bases from J, the gap between germline ends came to 15 bases. The CDR3 extends over 16 amino acids. Germline CDR1 reads LNHDA; CDR2 reads SQIVND (reference sequence). This chain's CDR3 is CASSLQGPISGNTIYF. The CDR3 coding sequence is TGTGCCAGTAGCCTTCAGGGCCCAATCTCTGGAAACACCATATATTTT. Drawing the rest from reference TRBV19 and TRBJ1-3, the complete variable domain is DGGITQSPKYLFRKEGQNVTLSCEQNLNHDAMYWYRQDPGQGLRLIYYSQIVNDFQKGDIAEGYSVSREKKESFPLTVTSAQKNPTAFYLCASSLQGPISGNTIYFGEGSWLTVV.

DNA for the CDR3: TGTGCCAGCAGCCTGGGACAGGGGGCTTCTTCACCCCTCCACTTT. Protein: CASSLGQGASSPLHF. The genes are TRBV3-1 (or the pseudogene TRBV3-2) and TRBJ1-6; 12 nucleotides align to TRBD1. The CDR3 is 15 amino acids. V gave up 4 bases and J gave up 9 bases; unmatched junction bases: 4. The germline CDR1 and CDR2 sequences are LGHDT and YNNKEL (reference sequence).

The V gene is TRBV2, the J gene TRBJ1-3; 8 nucleotides line up with TRBD1. CDR1 is SNHLY and CDR2 is FYNNEI in the germline V gene. Trimming took 11 bases from V and 0 from J; bases not matched to a gene: 9. The CDR3 loop spans 15 amino acids. CDR3 nucleotide sequence: TGTGCCTCCACCGGGACAGGCGACTCTGGAAACACCATATATTTT. It yields the protein CASTGTGDSGNTIYF.

The chain joins TRBV6-4 to TRBJ1-2; TRBD1 matches 9 bases. V lost 6 bases and J lost 8; bases outside the gene matches: 7. This CDR3 comprises 13 residues. Germline V gives CDR1 MRHNA, CDR2 SNTAGT. CDR3 sequence: CASRAGTGHGYTF. CDR3 nucleotide sequence: TGTGCCAGCAGGGCCGGGACAGGGCACGGCTACACCTTC.

The chain combines TRBV5-1 with TRBJ1-4; TRBD1 matches at 12 bases. The CDR3 contains 17 residues. Germline-derived CDR1 and CDR2 are SGHRS and YFSETQ. Germline trimming cut 2 bases from V and 4 bases from J; bases unmatched to any gene: 6. The CDR3 loop reads CASSLYGTGGLNEKLFF. The CDR3 DNA reads as TGCGCCAGCAGCTTATACGGGACAGGGGGCCTTAATGAAAAACTGTTTTTT.

The chain employs TRBV7-9 and TRBJ1-1; D gene ambiguous. V shed 5 bases and J shed 2 bases, with 9 bases lying between them. This CDR3 comprises 13 residues. Germline V gene data show CDR1 as SEHNR and CDR2 as FQNEAQ (reference sequence). The CDR3 nucleotides are TGTGCCAGCAGCCTATACAGCAACACTGAAGCTTTCTTT. It encodes CASSLYSNTEAFF. The variable domain in full, completed from reference TRBV7-9 and TRBJ1-1, reads DTGVSQNPRHKITKRGQNVTFRCDPISEHNRLYWYRQTLGQGPEFLTYFQNEAQLEKSRLLSDRFSAERPKGSFSTLEIQRTEQGDSAMYLCASSLYSNTEAFFGQGTRLTVV.

This chain connects TRBV5-6 to TRBJ2-7, with 11 bases aligning to TRBD2. Germline trimming cut 3 bases from V and 2 bases from J; bases unmatched to any gene: 13. Germline V gives CDR1 SGHDT, CDR2 YYEEEE. The CDR3 covers 18 residues. This CDR3 is CASSSPTSGAAKTYEQYF. CDR3 in DNA: TGTGCCAGCAGCTCCCCGACTAGCGGGGCGGCAAAGACCTACGAGCAGTACTTC.

The chain couples TRBV2 to TRBJ1-2; possibly TRBD1 for D (5 bases). V lost 7 bases, J lost 4 bases, and 19 bases lay in between. From germline, CDR1 is SNHLY and CDR2 FYNNEI. This CDR3 comprises 15 residues. CDR3 protein: CASTRKGFLGYGYTF. The CDR3 DNA is TGTGCCAGCACCAGAAAGGGGTTTCTCGGCTATGGCTACACCTTC. The full variable domain, rest sourced from reference TRBV2 and TRBJ1-2, is EPEVTQTPSHQVTQMGQEVILRCVPISNHLYFYWYRQILGQKVEFLVSFYNNEISEKSEIFDDQFSVERPDGSNFTLKIRSTKLEDSAMYFCASTRKGFLGYGYTFGSGTRLTVV.